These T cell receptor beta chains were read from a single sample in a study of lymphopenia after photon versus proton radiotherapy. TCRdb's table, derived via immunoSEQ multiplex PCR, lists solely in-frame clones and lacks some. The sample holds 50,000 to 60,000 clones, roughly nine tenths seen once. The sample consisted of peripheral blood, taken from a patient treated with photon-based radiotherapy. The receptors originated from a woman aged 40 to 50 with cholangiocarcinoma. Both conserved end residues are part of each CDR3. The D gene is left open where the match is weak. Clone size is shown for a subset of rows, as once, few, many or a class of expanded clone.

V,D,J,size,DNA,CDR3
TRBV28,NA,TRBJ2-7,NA,TGTGCCAGCAGTTTAGAGGCAGGGCCCACCTCCTACGAGCAGTACTTC,CASSLEAGPTSYEQYF
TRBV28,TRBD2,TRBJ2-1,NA,TGTGGTTCCACTAGCGGGCCGAGCTCCTACAATGAGCAGTTCTTC,CGSTSGPSSYNEQFF
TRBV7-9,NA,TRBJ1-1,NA,TGTGCCAGCAGCTTAGGAGGGCAGGGGAGTAGGAAGACTGAAGCTTTCTTT,CASSLGGQGSRKTEAFF
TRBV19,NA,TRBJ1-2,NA,TGTGCCAGTAGTATTACAGGGAGCGGCCAAGGCTACACCTTC,CASSITGSGQGYTF
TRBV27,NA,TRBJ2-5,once,TGTGCCAGCAGTTCCAGGGTAGGAGAGACCCAGTACTTC,CASSSRVGETQYF
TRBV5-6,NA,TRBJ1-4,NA,TGTGCCAGCAGCATGAGAGAGAGGGCTAATGAAAAACTGTTTTTT,CASSMRERANEKLFF
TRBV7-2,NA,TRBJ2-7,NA,TGTGCCAGCAGCTTAGCGTCGGGGTCCGAGCAGTACTTC,CASSLASGSEQYF
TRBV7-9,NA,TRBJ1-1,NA,TGTGCCAGCAGCCGAGGGTGGGAAGAGGCTTTCTTT,CASSRGWEEAFF
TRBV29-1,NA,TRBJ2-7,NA,TGCAGCGCCGTGACCAGGTACGAGCAGTACTTC,CSAVTRYEQYF
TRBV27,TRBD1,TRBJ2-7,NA,TGTGCCAGCAGTTTAGGGACAGGGGGTTCCTACGAGCAGTACTTC,CASSLGTGGSYEQYF
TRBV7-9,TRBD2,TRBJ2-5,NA,TGTGCCAGCAGCTCTACTAGCGGGGGGGCCCAAGAGACCCAGTACTTC,CASSSTSGGAQETQYF
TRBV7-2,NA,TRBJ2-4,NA,TGTGCCAGCAGCTCTATGGCCGGGCTGGCCAAAAACATTCAGTACTTC,CASSSMAGLAKNIQYF
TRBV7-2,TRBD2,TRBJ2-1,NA,TGTGCCAGCAGCTTAGAACTAGCGGGATTTAGCTCCTACAATGAGCAGTTCTTC,CASSLELAGFSSYNEQFF
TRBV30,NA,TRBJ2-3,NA,TGTGCCTGGAGTGTGGGGCACACAGATACGCAGTATTTT,CAWSVGHTDTQYF
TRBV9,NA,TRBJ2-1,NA,TGTGCCAGCAGCGTAGAGTGGGAGCCTGCCTACAATGAGCAGTTCTTC,CASSVEWEPAYNEQFF
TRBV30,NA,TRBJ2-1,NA,TGTGCCTGGAGTGTAAAGGGTTCCGATGAGCAGTTCTTC,CAWSVKGSDEQFF
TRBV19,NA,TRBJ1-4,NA,TGTGCCAGTAGTTCGGGAAGAGAAAGAAAAAAACTGTTTTTT,CASSSGRERKKLFF
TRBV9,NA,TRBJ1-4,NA,TGTGCCAGCAGCGGTGCAACTAATGAAAAACTGTTTTTT,CASSGATNEKLFF
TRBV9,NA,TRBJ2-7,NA,TGTGCCAGCAGCGCCGGATATTCGAACGAGCAGTACTTC,CASSAGYSNEQYF
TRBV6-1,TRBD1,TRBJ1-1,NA,TGTGCCAGCACCCCCTCTGTTACAGGGGCCACTGAAGCTTTCTTT,CASTPSVTGATEAFF
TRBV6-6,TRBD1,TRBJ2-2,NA,TGTGCCAGCAGTGGACAGGGGAACACCGGGGAGCTGTTTTTT,CASSGQGNTGELFF
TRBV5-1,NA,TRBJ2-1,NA,TGCGCCAGCAGCTTTGACAGCTACAATGAGCAGTTCTTC,CASSFDSYNEQFF
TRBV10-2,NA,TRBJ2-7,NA,TGCGCCAGCAGCTCTCAGGGTGTGAGGATCTACGAGCAGTACTTC,CASSSQGVRIYEQYF
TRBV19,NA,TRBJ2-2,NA,TGTGCCAGTAGTATATGGACGGCCGGGGAGCTGTTTTTT,CASSIWTAGELFF
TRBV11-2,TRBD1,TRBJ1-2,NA,TGTGCCAGCGGGGGACAGACTAACTATGGCTACACCTTC,CASGGQTNYGYTF
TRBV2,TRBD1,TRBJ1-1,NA,TGTGCCAGCAGGGCTCCGACAGGGATGAACACTGAAGCTTTCTTT,CASRAPTGMNTEAFF
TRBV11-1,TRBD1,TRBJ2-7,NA,TGTGCCAGCAGCCGATCCGGGACAGCTCGCGAGCAGTACTTC,CASSRSGTAREQYF
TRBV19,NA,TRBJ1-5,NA,TGTGCCAGTAGCCTAGACGGGCATGGGGATCAGCCCCAGCATTTT,CASSLDGHGDQPQHF
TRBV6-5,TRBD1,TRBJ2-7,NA,TGTGCCAGCAGCAATCAGGGGGCACGATCCTACGAGCAGTACTTC,CASSNQGARSYEQYF
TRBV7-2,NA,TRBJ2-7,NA,TGTGCCAGCAGCTCCAGGAGGGGTGTCTACGAGCAGTACTTC,CASSSRRGVYEQYF
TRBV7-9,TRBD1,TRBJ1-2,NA,TGTGCCAGCAGTCGGACAGGCTCTAACTATGGCTACACCTTC,CASSRTGSNYGYTF
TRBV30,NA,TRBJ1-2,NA,TGTGCCTGCTCCGGGTGGATTCGACAGAAGGGCTACACCTTC,CACSGWIRQKGYTF
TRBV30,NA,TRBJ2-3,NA,TGTGCCTGGGACCGGGGCCTGCAGTTCCGCACAGATACGCAGTATTTT,CAWDRGLQFRTDTQYF
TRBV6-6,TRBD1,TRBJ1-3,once,TGTGCCAGCAGTACCGACAGGGGGCGCCCTGGAAACACCATATATTTT,CASSTDRGRPGNTIYF
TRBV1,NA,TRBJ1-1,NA,TGCACCAGCAGCCAAGATCGGGGACAGGGAACTGAAGCTTTCTTT,CTSSQDRGQGTEAFF
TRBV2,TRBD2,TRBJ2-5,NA,TGTGCCAGCAGCGTCCCGACTAGCGGGGCCCCGGAGACCCAGTACTTC,CASSVPTSGAPETQYF
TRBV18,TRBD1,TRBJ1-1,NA,TGTGCCAGCTCACATGGGAGCAGGGGGGACACTGAAGCTTTCTTT,CASSHGSRGDTEAFF
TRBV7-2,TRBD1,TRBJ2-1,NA,TGTGCCAGCAGCCGTGGACAGGGGATACATGAGCAGTTCTTC,CASSRGQGIHEQFF
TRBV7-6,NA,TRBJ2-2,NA,TGTGCCAGCAGCTTAGTAGAAAACACCGGGGAGCTGTTTTTT,CASSLVENTGELFF
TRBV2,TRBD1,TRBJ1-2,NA,TGTGCCAGCACAATCCTTACAGGGGGCGTTAACTATGGCTACACCTTC,CASTILTGGVNYGYTF
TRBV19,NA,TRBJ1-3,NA,TGTGCCAGTACCCTAGGGTCGGCGGAAAGCTCTGGAAACACCATATATTTT,CASTLGSAESSGNTIYF
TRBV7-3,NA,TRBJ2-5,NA,TGTGCCTCCGCCGCGGCGGGCGGACAAGAGACCCAGTACTTC,CASAAAGGQETQYF
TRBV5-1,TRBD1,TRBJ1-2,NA,TGCGCCAGCAGCTTGGACAGGGGGGACAACTATGGCTACACCTTC,CASSLDRGDNYGYTF
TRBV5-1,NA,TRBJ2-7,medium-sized,TGCGCCAGCAGCTTGGACAGCTTCTACGAGCAGTACTTC,CASSLDSFYEQYF
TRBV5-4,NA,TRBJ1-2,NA,TGTGCCAGCAGCTGGGGACAATTGAGAGAGGCTAACACCTTC,CASSWGQLREANTF
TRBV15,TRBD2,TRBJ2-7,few,TGTGCCACCAGCGGGGGACTAGCGGGAGAAACCTACGAGCAGTACTTC,CATSGGLAGETYEQYF
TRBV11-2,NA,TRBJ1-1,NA,TGTGCCAGCAGCGTTGCCCTGCGAGAAAACACTGAAGCTTTCTTT,CASSVALRENTEAFF
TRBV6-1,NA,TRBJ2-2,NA,TGTGCCAGCCGCGACGGGCAGAGGAACACCGGGGAGCTGTTTTTT,CASRDGQRNTGELFF
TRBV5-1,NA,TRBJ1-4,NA,TGCGCCAGCAGTCAGGGCACCACTAATGAAAAACTGTTTTTT,CASSQGTTNEKLFF
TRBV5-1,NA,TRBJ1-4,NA,TGCGCCAGCAGCAAATACGGACAGTCAACTAATGAAAAACTGTTTTTT,CASSKYGQSTNEKLFF
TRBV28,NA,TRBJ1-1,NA,TGTGCCAGCAGTACCGGGTCCCAGCGGGCTTTCTTT,CASSTGSQRAFF
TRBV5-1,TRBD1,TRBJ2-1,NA,TGCGCCAGCAGTCCCACAGGGGGCTTGGGGGGAGCGAACAATGAGCAGTTCTTC,CASSPTGGLGGANNEQFF
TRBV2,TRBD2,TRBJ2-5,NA,TGTGCCAGCACCGCGGGACTAGCGGGGGGGAGAGAGACCCAGTACTTC,CASTAGLAGGRETQYF
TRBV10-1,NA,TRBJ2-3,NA,TGCGCCAGCAGTGAGGAGGCGACGGCCTACACAGATACGCAGTATTTT,CASSEEATAYTDTQYF
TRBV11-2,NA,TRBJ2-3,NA,TGTGCCAGCAGCTTAGCCACCGGGGGCTCGAGCACAGATACGCAGTATTTT,CASSLATGGSSTDTQYF
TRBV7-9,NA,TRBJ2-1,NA,TGTGCCAGCACCAAGATCCGCGGTGACCCCTACAATGAGCAGTTCTTC,CASTKIRGDPYNEQFF